These 23 T cell receptor beta chains were sequenced from one sample in a study of clonality assessment in lymphoblastic leukemia. One entry per CDR3 protein results from TCRdb running MiXCR on the PCR reads. The table shows 200 to 250 distinct CDR3 sequences, with around 30% occurring only once. These receptors were taken from a human donor with acute lymphoblastic leukemia.

CDR3 loop: CASSETPGSTDTQYF. The DNA for the CDR3 is TGTGCCAGCAGTGAAACTCCGGGTAGCACAGATACGCAGTATTTT. The rearrangement links TRBV6-1 to TRBJ2-3, with D unclear. Germline CDR1 MNHNS, CDR2 SASEGT. V lost 2 bases to trimming and J lost 0 bases, with 9 bases between them. The length of the CDR3 is 15 residues.

A few counts support this clonotype. The chain carries TRBV18 and TRBJ1-3, with no clear D. CDR3 length: 15 residues. The germline CDR1 and CDR2 sequences are KGHSH and LQKENI. Trimming took off 1 base at V and 0 bases at J, with 7 bases between the two ends. In DNA form, the CDR3 reads TGTGCCAGCTCACCACGAAGAGACTCTGGAAACACCATATATTTT. Its translation is CASSPRRDSGNTIYF.

Within the sample, this clonotype is hyperexpanded. J is TRBJ2-2 and V is TRBV4-1; 9 nucleotides align to TRBD2. Per the germline V gene, CDR1 is MGHRA and CDR2 is YSYEKL. The trim removed 5 bases at V and 10 bases at J, leaving 8 bases unmatched. The CDR3 has 14 residues. For the CDR3, the DNA is TGCGCCAGCAGCGTGGCGGGGGGGCTTGTGGAGCTGTTTTTT. This translates into CASSVAGGLVELFF.

In the case of this clonotype: A read error may account for a junction end that differs from germline. This chain joins TRBV12-3 or TRBV12-4 and TRBJ1-2; 7 bases line up with TRBD1. The CDR3 is 12 residues long. The DNA of the CDR3 is TGTGCCAGCAGTTTCTACCGGGACAGCACCTACTTC. This translates into CASSFYRDSTYF.

Of note for this clonotype: A much bigger clone sits one base away, suggesting this may be a read error. The V gene is TRBV15, the J gene TRBJ1-3; D might be TRBD1 (6 bases). Germline values: CDR1 LNHNV, CDR2 YYDKDF (reference sequence). The CDR3 consists of 16 residues. CDR3 sequence reads: CTTSSARGDSGNTIYF. DNA for the CDR3: TGTACCACCAGCAGCGCGAGGGGGGACTCTGGAAACACCATATATTTT. Full variable domain (rest looked up from reference TRBV15 and TRBJ1-3): DAMVIQNPRYQVTQFGKPVTLSCSQTLNHNVMYWYQQKSSQAPKLLFHYYDKDFNNEADTPDNFQSRRPNTSFCFLDIRSPGLGDTAMYLCTTSSARGDSGNTIYFGEGSWLTVV.

As DNA, the CDR3 is TGTGCCAGCAGTTTAAATAGCGGGGACTCCTACAATGAGCAGTTCTTC. Translated: CASSLNSGDSYNEQFF. The V call is TRBV27, the J call TRBJ2-1, with 8 bases identical to TRBD2. The ends lost 2 bases at V and 0 bases at J; junction bases unmatched: 3. The CDR3 is 16 residues long. Germline assignment: CDR1 MNHEY and CDR2 SMNVEV (reference sequence).

The chain links TRBV6-5 to TRBJ2-1, with 13 bases identical to TRBD2. Germline V lookup: CDR1 MNHEY, CDR2 SVGAGI. V shed 10 bases, J shed 3 bases, and the junction held 9 bases outside the gene matches. The length of the CDR3 is 16 residues. The CDR3 DNA sequence: TGTGCCACCCAAGGACTAGCGGGGGTCAGCTACAATGAGCAGTTCTTC. As protein: CATQGLAGVSYNEQFF.

The genes are TRBV7-9 and TRBJ1-1; D is possibly TRBD1 (5 bases). V shed 0 bases and J shed 4 bases, with 6 bases lying between them. This CDR3 comprises 13 residues. Germline lookup yields CDR1 SEHNR and CDR2 FQNEAQ (reference sequence). CDR3 DNA: TGTGCCAGCAGCTTAGCGGGGCCCACTGAAGCTTTCTTT. Translating it yields CASSLAGPTEAFF.

The chain couples TRBV6-5 to TRBJ2-6; unclear D gene. CDR1 MNHEY and CDR2 SVGAGI come from the germline V gene. Trimming took 0 bases from V and 4 from J, leaving 7 bases between them. This CDR3 has 15 residues. In DNA, the CDR3 is TGTGCCAGCAGTTACTCTTTGGGGGGGGCCAACGTCCTGACTTTC. Translation: CASSYSLGGANVLTF.

This clonotype ranks as hyperexpanded. The chain has TRBV4-1 and TRBJ2-1; D is perhaps TRBD1 (6 bases). Germline lookup yields CDR1 MGHRA and CDR2 YSYEKL. V shed 0 bases and J shed 9 bases, with 12 bases lying between them. The CDR3 sequence is 14 residues long. The CDR3 reads CASSQDGGDGEQFF. CDR3 DNA sequence: TGCGCCAGCAGCCAAGATGGGGGCGACGGTGAGCAGTTCTTC.

The V gene is TRBV7-9, the J gene TRBJ1-1; TRBD1 might be the D (6 bases). The V end lost 5 bases, the J end lost 4 bases, and 17 bases lay between the germline ends. The CDR3 contains 15 residues. The germline gives CDR1 SEHNR, CDR2 FQNEAQ (reference sequence). CDR3 amino acids: CASSPGQFMSTEAFF. DNA for the CDR3: TGTGCCAGCAGCCCCGGACAGTTTATGAGCACTGAAGCTTTCTTT.

This clonotype showed up just a few times. The chain uses TRBV6-5 and TRBJ1-2; D may be TRBD1 (6 bases). Germline V gene lookup returns CDR1 MNHEY and CDR2 SVGAGI. The CDR3 is 15 amino acids. V lost 0 bases and J 6 bases, leaving 14 bases between the germline ends. In DNA, the CDR3 is TGTGCCAGCAGTTACTCTCGGACAGACGGAAATGGCTACACCTTC. Its translation: CASSYSRTDGNGYTF.

This clonotype has just a few counts. CDR3 coding DNA: TGTGCCAGCAGCTTAGAGCACGGACAGGGCCACTATGGCTACACCTTC. Its translation: CASSLEHGQGHYGYTF. The rearrangement joins TRBV13 to TRBJ1-2; 8 bases are shared with TRBD1. The junction had 7 bases not matched to a gene; V was cut back by 1 base and J by 3 bases. The germline V gene encodes CDR1 PRHDT and CDR2 FYEKMQ (reference sequence). This CDR3 contains 16 residues. Full variable domain (remainder filled in from reference TRBV13 and TRBJ1-2): AAGVIQSPRHLIKEKRETATLKCYPIPRHDTVYWYQQGPGQDPQFLISFYEKMQSDKGSIPDRFSAQQFSDYHSELNMSSLELGDSALYFCASSLEHGQGHYGYTFGSGTRLTVV.

In its sample, this clonotype is large (0.1 to 1%). This chain connects TRBV7-2 to TRBJ2-1; 7 nucleotides line up with TRBD1. Trimming cost V 0 bases and J 4 bases; bases outside gene matches: 6. Germline V gene lookup returns CDR1 SGHTA and CDR2 FQGNSA. CDR3 size: 16 residues. The CDR3, as DNA: TGTGCCAGCAGCTTAGCCTCCGGGACAGAATACAATGAGCAGTTCTTC. Amino acids: CASSLASGTEYNEQFF.

The gene calls are TRBV29-1 and TRBJ2-1, with D hard to call. Trimming took off 4 bases at V and 7 bases at J, with 8 bases between the two ends. CDR1 is SQVTM, CDR2 ANQGSEA, per germline. This CDR3 contains 11 residues. The CDR3 is CSVVRTNEQFF. CDR3 nucleotides: TGCAGCGTTGTCAGAACAAATGAGCAGTTCTTC.

About this clonotype: This sequence may be a read error, since a much larger clone differs from it by one base. The CDR3 carries no conserved terminal phenylalanine or tryptophan, so it likely arises from a read error. The chain is built from TRBV5-6 and TRBJ2-5, with D tentatively TRBD1 (6 bases). Between the trimmed V and J ends, which lost 4 bases and 7 bases, there was a span of 8 bases. The CDR3 has 11 residues. Per germline, CDR1 SGHDT and CDR2 YYEEEE. The CDR3 is CASSEGGTQYY. The CDR3 nucleotides read TGTGCCAGCAGCGAAGGGGGGACCCAGTACTAC.

A word on this clonotype: This may be a read error: a much more frequent sequence differs by one nucleotide. V is TRBV4-3 and J is TRBJ1-4; a weak D match, TRBD1 (6 bases). The length of the CDR3 is 16 residues. V lost 1 base and J lost 4, with 13 bases in between. Germline loops: CDR1 LGHNA, CDR2 YSLEER. In DNA form, the CDR3 reads TGCGCCAGCAGCCAAGGTCGGACAGAACTTAATGAAAAACTGTTTTTT. It specifies CASSQGRTELNEKLFF.

Details on this clonotype: Mismatch with germline at one junction end may stem from a read error. This sequence joins TRBV5-6 and TRBJ1-6; D remains unclear. In germline, CDR1 is SGHDT, CDR2 YYEEEE. CDR3 length equals 17 residues. The CDR3 coding sequence is TGTGCCGGCAGCCCGCCGGATGATAGGGATCTGTATTCACCCCTCCACTTT. Translated: CAGSPPDDRDLYSPLHF.

This clonotype qualifies as hyperexpanded. This chain uses TRBV7-3 with TRBJ2-1, with D perhaps TRBD1 or TRBD2 (6 bases each). This CDR3 is 20 amino acids long. Trimming left V 5 bases short and J 4 bases short, with 30 bases between. Looked up from germline, CDR1 is SGHTA and CDR2 is FQGTGA. CDR3 sequence: CASSILGGGREIGPYNEQFF. For the CDR3, the DNA is TGTGCCAGCAGCATCCTAGGAGGGGGGCGCGAAATTGGGCCTTACAATGAGCAGTTCTTC.

This clonotype appeared a few times. The chain recombines TRBV7-9 with TRBJ1-4, with a weak D call TRBD1 (5 bases). Trimming pared 5 bases from V and 4 bases from J, leaving 11 bases between. The length of the CDR3 is 14 residues. Germline assignment: CDR1 SEHNR and CDR2 FQNEAQ (reference sequence). CDR3 sequence reads: CASSPTVNNEKLFF. Here the CDR3 DNA reads TGTGCCAGCAGCCCGACAGTAAATAATGAAAAACTGTTTTTT. Drawing the rest from reference TRBV7-9 and TRBJ1-4, the complete variable domain is DTGVSQNPRHKITKRGQNVTFRCDPISEHNRLYWYRQTLGQGPEFLTYFQNEAQLEKSRLLSDRFSAERPKGSFSTLEIQRTEQGDSAMYLCASSPTVNNEKLFFGSGTQLSVL.

This clonotype was seen a few times. J is TRBJ1-3 and V is TRBV6-5; D remains unclear. Germline loops: CDR1 MNHEY, CDR2 SVGAGI. Trimming cost V 6 bases and J 0 bases, with 12 bases left between them. This CDR3 region has 15 residues. The CDR3 coding sequence is TGTGCCAGCAGCCTCGGACCTCCCTCTGGAAACACCATATATTTT. Translated, it gives CASSLGPPSGNTIYF.

In the case of this clonotype: This may stem from a read error, because a much larger clone lies one nucleotide away. This chain connects TRBV5-4 to TRBJ1-2, with D tentatively TRBD1 (5 bases). This CDR3 spans 13 amino acids. Germline CDR1 reads SGHNT; CDR2 reads YYREEE (reference sequence). With 7 bases removed from V and 4 bases from J, the gap between germline ends came to 14 bases. DNA for the CDR3: TGTGCCAGCCAACAGGTGGGGGGCTATGGCTACACCTTC. Protein sequence: CASQQVGGYGYTF.

This clonotype was seen a handful of times. J is TRBJ2-7 and V is TRBV5-6; 7 nucleotides agree with TRBD1. This CDR3 has 15 amino acids. Germline CDR1 and CDR2: SGHDT and YYEEEE. Trimming cost V 1 base and J 5 bases; bases outside gene matches: 9. CDR3 DNA: TGTGCCAGCAGCTTGAATCGGTACAGGGGCAACGAGCAGTACGTC. Its translation: CASSLNRYRGNEQYV.